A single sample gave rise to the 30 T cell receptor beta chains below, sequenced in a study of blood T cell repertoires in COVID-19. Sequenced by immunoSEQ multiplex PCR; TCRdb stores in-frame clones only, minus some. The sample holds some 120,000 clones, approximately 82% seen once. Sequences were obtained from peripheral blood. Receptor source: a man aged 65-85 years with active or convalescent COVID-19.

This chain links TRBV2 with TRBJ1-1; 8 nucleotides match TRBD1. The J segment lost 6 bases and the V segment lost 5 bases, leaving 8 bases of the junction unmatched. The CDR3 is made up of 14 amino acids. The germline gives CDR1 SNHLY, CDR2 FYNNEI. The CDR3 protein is CASSNTGGLAEAFF. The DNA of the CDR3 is TGTGCCAGCAGTAATACAGGGGGTTTGGCTGAAGCTTTCTTT.

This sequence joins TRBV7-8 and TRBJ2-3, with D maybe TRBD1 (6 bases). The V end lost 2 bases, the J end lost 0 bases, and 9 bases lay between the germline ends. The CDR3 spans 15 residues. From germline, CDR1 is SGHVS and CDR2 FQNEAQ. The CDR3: CASSLSGQSTDTQYF. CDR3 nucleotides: TGTGCCAGCAGCTTATCGGGACAAAGCACAGATACGCAGTATTTT.

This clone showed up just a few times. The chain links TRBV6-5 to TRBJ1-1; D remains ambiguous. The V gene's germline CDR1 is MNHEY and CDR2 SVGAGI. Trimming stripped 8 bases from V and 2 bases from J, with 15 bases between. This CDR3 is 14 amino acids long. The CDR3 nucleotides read TGTGCCAGCGCCAACCTGGCGGGAAACACTGAAGCTTTCTTT. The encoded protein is CASANLAGNTEAFF.

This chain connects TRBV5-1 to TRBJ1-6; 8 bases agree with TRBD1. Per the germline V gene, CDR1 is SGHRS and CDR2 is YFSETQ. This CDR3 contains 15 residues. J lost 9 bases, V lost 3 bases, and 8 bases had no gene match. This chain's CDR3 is CASSSRTGSGSPLHF. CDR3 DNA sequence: TGCGCCAGCAGCTCCCGGACAGGGTCCGGTTCACCCCTCCACTTT.

DNA of the CDR3: TGTGCCAGCAGCTTAGGGGGAAGGGGTTCGGATACGCAGTATTTT. It is translated as CASSLGGRGSDTQYF. This rearrangement joins TRBV7-2 to TRBJ2-3; weak D call: TRBD1 (5 bases). There are 15 residues in the CDR3. The germline V gene encodes CDR1 SGHTA and CDR2 FQGNSA. With 1 base removed from V and 6 bases from J, the gap between germline ends came to 14 bases.

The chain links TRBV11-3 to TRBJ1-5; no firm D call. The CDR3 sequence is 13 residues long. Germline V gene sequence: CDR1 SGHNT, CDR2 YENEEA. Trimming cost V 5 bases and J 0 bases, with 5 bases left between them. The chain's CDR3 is CASSENSNQPQHF. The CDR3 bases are TGTGCCAGCAGCGAGAATAGCAATCAGCCCCAGCATTTT.

CDR3 coding DNA: TGTGCCAGCAGTCCTGCAGGGGACGAGCAGTACTTC. Amino acid sequence: CASSPAGDEQYF. This chain connects TRBV12-3 or TRBV12-4 to TRBJ2-7, with D perhaps matching TRBD1 (6 bases). Trimming took 5 bases from V and 5 from J, leaving 10 bases between them. The CDR3 runs to 12 residues.

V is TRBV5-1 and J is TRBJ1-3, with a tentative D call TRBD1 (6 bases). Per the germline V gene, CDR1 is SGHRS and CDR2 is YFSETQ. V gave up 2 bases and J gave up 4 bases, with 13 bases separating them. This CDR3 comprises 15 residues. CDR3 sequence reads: CASSLQGLSGNTIYF. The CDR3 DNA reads TGCGCCAGCAGCTTACAGGGTTTGAGCGGAAACACCATATATTTT.

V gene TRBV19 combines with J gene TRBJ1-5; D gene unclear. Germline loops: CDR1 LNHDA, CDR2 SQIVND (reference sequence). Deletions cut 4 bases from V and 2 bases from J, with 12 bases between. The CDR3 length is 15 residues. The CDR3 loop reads CASSTLPTGNQPQHF. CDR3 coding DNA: TGTGCCAGTAGTACCCTACCCACTGGCAATCAGCCCCAGCATTTT.

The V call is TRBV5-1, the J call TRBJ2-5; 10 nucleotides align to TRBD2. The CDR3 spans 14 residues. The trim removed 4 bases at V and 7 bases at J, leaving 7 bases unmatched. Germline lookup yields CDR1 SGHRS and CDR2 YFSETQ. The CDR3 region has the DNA TGCGCCAGCAGCGGAGGACTAGCGGAGGGGACCCAGTACTTC. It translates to CASSGGLAEGTQYF.

As DNA, the CDR3 is TGTGCCAGCAGCTTGATACAGAACACTGAAGCTTTCTTT. Protein sequence: CASSLIQNTEAFF. J is TRBJ1-1 and V is TRBV5-8; D remains ambiguous. This CDR3 has 13 amino acids. The ends were cut back, 1 base at V and 1 base at J, with 5 bases in the middle. Germline loops: CDR1 SGHTS, CDR2 YDEGEE. Full variable domain (outside the CDR3, taken from reference TRBV5-8 and TRBJ1-1): EAGVTQSPTHLIKTRGQQATLRCSPISGHTSVYWYQQALGLGLQFLLWYDEGEERNRGNFPPRFSGRQFPNYSSELNVNALELEDSALYLCASSLIQNTEAFFGQGTRLTVV.

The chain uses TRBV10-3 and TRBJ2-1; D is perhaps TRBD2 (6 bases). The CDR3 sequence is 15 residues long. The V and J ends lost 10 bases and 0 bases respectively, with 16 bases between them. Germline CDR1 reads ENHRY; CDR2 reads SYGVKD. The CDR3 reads CATYGGESSYNEQFF. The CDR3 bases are TGTGCCACCTACGGGGGAGAAAGCTCCTACAATGAGCAGTTCTTC.

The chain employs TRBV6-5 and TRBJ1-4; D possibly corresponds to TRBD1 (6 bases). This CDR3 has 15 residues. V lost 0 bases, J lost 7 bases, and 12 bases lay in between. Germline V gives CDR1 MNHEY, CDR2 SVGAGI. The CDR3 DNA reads TGTGCCAGCAGTTACTCGGGGGGGGGCGGTGAAAAACTGTTTTTT. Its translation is CASSYSGGGGEKLFF.

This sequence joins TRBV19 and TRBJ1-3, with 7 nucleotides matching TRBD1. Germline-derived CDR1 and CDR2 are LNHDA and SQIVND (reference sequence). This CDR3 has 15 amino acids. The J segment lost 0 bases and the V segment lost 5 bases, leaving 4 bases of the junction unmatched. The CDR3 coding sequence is TGTGCCAGTAGTGTGGGACAGTCCTCTGGAAACACCATATATTTT. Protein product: CASSVGQSSGNTIYF.

CDR3 amino acids: CASSLTGDNSPLHF. CDR3 nucleotides: TGTGCCAGCAGTTTAACGGGGGATAATTCACCCCTCCACTTT. V gene TRBV27 combines with J gene TRBJ1-6; tentatively, D is TRBD1 (5 bases). The germline CDR1 and CDR2 sequences are MNHEY and SMNVEV (reference sequence). The CDR3 contains 14 residues. Trimming shortened V by 2 bases and J by 5 bases, and 7 bases separated the two germline ends.

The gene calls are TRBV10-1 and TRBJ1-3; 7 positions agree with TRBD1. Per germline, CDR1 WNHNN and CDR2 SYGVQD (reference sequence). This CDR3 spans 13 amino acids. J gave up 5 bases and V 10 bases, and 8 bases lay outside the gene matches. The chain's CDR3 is CATGTDTRNTIYF. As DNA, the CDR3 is TGCGCCACTGGGACAGACACAAGAAACACCATATATTTT.

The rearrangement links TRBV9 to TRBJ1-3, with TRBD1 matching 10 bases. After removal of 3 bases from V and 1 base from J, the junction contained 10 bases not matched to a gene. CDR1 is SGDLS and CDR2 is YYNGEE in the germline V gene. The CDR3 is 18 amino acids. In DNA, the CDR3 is TGTGCCAGCAGCGAGTCATATGGACAGGGGGTTTCTGGAAACACCATATATTTT. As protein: CASSESYGQGVSGNTIYF.

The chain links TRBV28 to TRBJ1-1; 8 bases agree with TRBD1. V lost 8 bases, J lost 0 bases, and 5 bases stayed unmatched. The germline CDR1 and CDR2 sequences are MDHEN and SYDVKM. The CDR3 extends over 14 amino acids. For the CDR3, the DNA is TGTGCCAGCGGGGCAGGGGGCATGAACACTGAAGCTTTCTTT. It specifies CASGAGGMNTEAFF.

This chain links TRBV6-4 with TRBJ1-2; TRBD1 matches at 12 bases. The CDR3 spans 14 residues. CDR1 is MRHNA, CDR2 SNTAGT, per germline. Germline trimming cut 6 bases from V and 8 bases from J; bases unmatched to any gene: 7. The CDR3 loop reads CASRTGTGGDGYTF. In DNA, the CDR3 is TGTGCCAGCAGGACGGGGACAGGGGGCGACGGCTACACCTTC.

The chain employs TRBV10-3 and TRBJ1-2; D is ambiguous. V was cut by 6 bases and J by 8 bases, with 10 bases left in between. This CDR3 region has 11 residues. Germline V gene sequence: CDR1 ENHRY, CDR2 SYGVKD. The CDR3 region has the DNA TGTGCCATCAGCCCCGGGGAGGGCTACACCTTC. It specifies CAISPGEGYTF.

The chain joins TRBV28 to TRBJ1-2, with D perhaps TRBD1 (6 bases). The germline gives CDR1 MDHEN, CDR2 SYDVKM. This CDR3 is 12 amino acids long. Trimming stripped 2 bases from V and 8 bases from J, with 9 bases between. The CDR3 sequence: CASSLQGQGYTF. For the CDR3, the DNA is TGTGCCAGCAGTTTACAGGGGCAGGGCTACACCTTC.

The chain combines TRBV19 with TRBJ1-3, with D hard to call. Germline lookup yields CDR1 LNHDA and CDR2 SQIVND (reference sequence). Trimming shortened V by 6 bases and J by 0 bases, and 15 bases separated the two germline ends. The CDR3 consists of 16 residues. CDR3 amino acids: CASRGEVGFSGNTIYF. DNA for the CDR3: TGTGCCAGTAGGGGAGAAGTTGGATTCTCTGGAAACACCATATATTTT.

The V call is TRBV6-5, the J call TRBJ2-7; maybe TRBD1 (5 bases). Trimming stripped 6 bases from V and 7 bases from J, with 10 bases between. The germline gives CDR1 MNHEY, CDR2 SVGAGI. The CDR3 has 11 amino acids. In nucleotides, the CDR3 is TGTGCCAGCAGGCTAGGGGTGGAGCAGTACTTC. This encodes CASRLGVEQYF.

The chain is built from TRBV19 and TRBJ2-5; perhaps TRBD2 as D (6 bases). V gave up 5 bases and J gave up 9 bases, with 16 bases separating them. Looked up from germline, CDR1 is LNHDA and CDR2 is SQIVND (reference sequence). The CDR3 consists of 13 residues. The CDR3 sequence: CASSATSLGAQYF. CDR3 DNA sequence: TGTGCCAGTAGTGCGACTAGTCTTGGGGCCCAGTACTTC.

The CDR3 loop is CASRGQRNQPQHF. The CDR3 coding sequence is TGTGCCAGCAGGGGACAGCGCAATCAGCCCCAGCATTTT. This sequence joins TRBV28 and TRBJ1-5; 7 nucleotides align to TRBD1. After removal of 6 bases from V and 2 bases from J, the junction contained 1 base not matched to a gene. This CDR3 is 13 amino acids long. CDR1 is MDHEN, CDR2 SYDVKM, per germline.

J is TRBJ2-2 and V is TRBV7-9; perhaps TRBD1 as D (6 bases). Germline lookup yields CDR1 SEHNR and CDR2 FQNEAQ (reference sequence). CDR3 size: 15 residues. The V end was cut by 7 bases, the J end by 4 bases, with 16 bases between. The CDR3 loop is CASTWIPGATGELFF. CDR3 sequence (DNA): TGTGCCAGCACCTGGATACCAGGGGCCACCGGGGAGCTGTTTTTT.

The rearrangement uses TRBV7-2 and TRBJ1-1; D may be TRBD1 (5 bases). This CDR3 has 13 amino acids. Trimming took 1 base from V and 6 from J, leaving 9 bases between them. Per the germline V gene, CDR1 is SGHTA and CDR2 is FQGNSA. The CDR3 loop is CASSLGGGAEAFF. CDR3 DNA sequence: TGTGCCAGCAGCTTAGGCGGGGGGGCTGAAGCTTTCTTT.

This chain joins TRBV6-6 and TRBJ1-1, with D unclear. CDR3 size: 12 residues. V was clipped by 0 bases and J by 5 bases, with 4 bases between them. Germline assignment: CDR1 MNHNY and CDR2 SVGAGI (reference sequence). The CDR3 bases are TGTGCCAGCAGTTACTCAGAGACTGAAGCTTTCTTT. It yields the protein CASSYSETEAFF.

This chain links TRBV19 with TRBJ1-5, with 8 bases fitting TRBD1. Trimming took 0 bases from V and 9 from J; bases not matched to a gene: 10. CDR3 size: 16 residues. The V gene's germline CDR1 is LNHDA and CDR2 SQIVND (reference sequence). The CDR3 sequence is CASSIDRGRQGRPQHF. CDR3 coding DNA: TGTGCCAGTAGTATAGATCGGGGAAGACAGGGGAGGCCCCAGCATTTT.

This CDR3 reads CASSEGGTGGQSIYNEQFF. The DNA for the CDR3 is TGTGCCAGCAGTGAAGGTGGGACAGGGGGCCAGTCGATCTACAATGAGCAGTTCTTC. This rearrangement joins TRBV6-1 to TRBJ2-1, with 12 positions matching TRBD1. The CDR3 has 19 amino acids. V shed 1 base, J shed 3 bases, and the junction held 10 bases outside the gene matches. Looked up from germline, CDR1 is MNHNS and CDR2 is SASEGT.